This T cell receptor (beta chain) was profiled in a study of blood T cell repertoires in COVID-19. Study context: Acute-phase and convalescent COVID-19 samples originated in the United States, Italy and Spain. PBMCs, B-cell-depleted T cells, or T cells were the source of the cDNA or gDNA that made up the material.

Per the study methods: From reference gene primer amplification, estimates of nucleated cell counts were derived. TCRdb's table, derived via immunoSEQ multiplex PCR, lists solely in-frame clones and lacks some. The V and J calls and clone size come from that table; D and trimming were worked out from the DNA. The sample shows more than 200,000 clones, just over 85% of them seen only once. Between the trimmed V and J ends, which lost 1 base and 2 bases, there was a span of 11 bases. In germline, CDR1 is SGHAT, CDR2 FQNNGV. The CDR3 spans 16 residues. The sequenced material came from peripheral blood. The chain joins TRBV11-2 to TRBJ2-2; a weak D match, TRBD1 (6 bases). The source of this sequence is a man aged 50-60 years with acute or convalescent COVID-19. DNA of the CDR3: TGTGCCAGCAGCTTAGGGCAGGGGATCAACACCGGGGAGCTGTTTTTT. It translates to CASSLGQGINTGELFF.